This T cell receptor (beta chain) was recovered during a study of graft-versus-host responses after intestinal transplantation. Overall study context: Multivisceral, liver-intestinal, or isolated intestinal transplants were received by the recipients.

Sequenced by immunoSEQ multiplex PCR; TCRdb stores in-frame clones only, minus some. Of around 99,000 clones detected, roughly 87% appear once; the ten largest clones hold 0.71%. Trimming took off 5 bases at V and 3 bases at J, with 17 bases between the two ends. CDR3 size: 15 residues. Germline assignment: CDR1 MGHRA and CDR2 YSYEKL. Turning to this clone: Antigen unknown.

The sequenced sample was unstimulated CD4+ T cells sorted from spleen or lymph node cells, obtained before transplant. The chain recombines TRBV4-1 with TRBJ2-7; TRBD1 or TRBD2 may be the D gene (5 bases each). The sequence was obtained from a human donor who was the organ donor for an intestinal transplant. The CDR3: CASSATGASFYEQYF. Written as DNA, the CDR3 is TGCGCCAGCAGCGCAACAGGTGCTAGCTTCTACGAGCAGTACTTC.